Described below is a single T cell receptor beta chain sequence and its context. This CDR3 region has 16 residues. The germline CDR1 and CDR2 sequences are KGHDR and SFDVKD. Trimming shortened V by 2 bases and J by 4 bases, and 16 bases separated the two germline ends. This sample is part of a study of blood T cell repertoires in COVID-19. The table came from immunoSEQ multiplex PCR; TCRdb's copy has only in-frame clones and leaves some out. The table lists tens of thousands of clones, around 87% of them singletons. The chain couples TRBV24-1 to TRBJ1-2, with a possible D match to TRBD1 (5 bases). Material for sequencing was peripheral blood. This sequence was found in an older woman with COVID-19, enrolled during active disease. This CDR3 is CATSDSSDKAVYGYTF. DNA for the CDR3: TGTGCCACCAGTGATTCGTCGGACAAGGCAGTCTATGGCTACACCTTC.